Below, one T cell receptor beta chain is given with its context. Trimming left V 6 bases short and J 6 bases short, with 15 bases between. Germline values: CDR1 MNHNY, CDR2 SVGAGI (reference sequence). CDR3 length: 14 residues. The sample comes from a study of blood T cell repertoires in COVID-19. Study information: There were acute and convalescent COVID-19 samples, and they came from the United States, Italy and Spain. T cells, B-cell-depleted T cells, or PBMCs supplied cDNA or gDNA.

This table comes from immunoSEQ multiplex PCR, and its TCRdb copy is limited to in-frame clones, with some not included. The sample comprises about 120,000 clones, about 90% of which are singletons, and around 4% rests with the top ten. The chain recombines TRBV6-6 with TRBJ1-5, with D perhaps matching TRBD1 (6 bases). The TCR sequence derives from a woman in her fifties or sixties with COVID-19, enrolled during active disease. The sample was peripheral blood. The CDR3 protein is CASRLTGLGQPQHF. The CDR3, as DNA: TGTGCCAGCAGATTGACAGGACTGGGTCAGCCCCAGCATTTT.